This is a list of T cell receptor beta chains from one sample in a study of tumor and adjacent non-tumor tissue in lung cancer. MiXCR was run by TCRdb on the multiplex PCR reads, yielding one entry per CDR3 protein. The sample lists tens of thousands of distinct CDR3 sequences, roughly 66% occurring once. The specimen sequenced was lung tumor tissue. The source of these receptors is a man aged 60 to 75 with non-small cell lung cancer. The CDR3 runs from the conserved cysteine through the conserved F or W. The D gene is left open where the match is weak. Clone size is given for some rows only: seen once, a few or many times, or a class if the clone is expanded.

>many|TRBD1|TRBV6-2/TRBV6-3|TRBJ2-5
CASSSTRDRVAETQYF
TGTGCCAGCAGTTCCACCCGGGACAGGGTTGCAGAGACCCAGTACTTC
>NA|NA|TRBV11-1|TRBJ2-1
CASGPGDSWNEQPF
TGTGCCAGCGGACCAGGGGACTCTTGGAATGAGCAGCCCTTC
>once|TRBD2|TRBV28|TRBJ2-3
CASRSTGISGSSTDTQYF
TGTGCCAGCAGATCGACCGGGATTAGCGGGTCTAGCACAGATACGCAGTATTTT
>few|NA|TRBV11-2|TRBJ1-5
CVSSLEYGQPQHF
TGTGTCAGCAGCTTAGAATACGGTCAGCCCCAGCATTTT
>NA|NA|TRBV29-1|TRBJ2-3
CGTDKISTDTQYF
TGCGGCACTGACAAGATCAGCACAGATACGCAGTATTTT
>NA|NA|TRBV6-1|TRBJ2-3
CASNIFRGNTQYF
TGTGCCAGCAATATTTTCCGCGGGAATACGCAGTATTTT
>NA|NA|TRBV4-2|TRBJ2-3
CARSQEGSRDTQYF
TGTGCCAGGAGTCAAGAGGGGAGCCGGGATACGCAGTATTTT
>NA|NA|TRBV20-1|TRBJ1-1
CSARDWQGTDTEAYF
TGCAGTGCTAGAGATTGGCAGGGGACGGACACTGAGGCTTACTTT
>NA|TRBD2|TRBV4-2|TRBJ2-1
CAGSQDVAGVYNDQFF
TGTGCCGGCAGCCAAGATGTGGCGGGAGTGTACAATGATCAGTTCTTC
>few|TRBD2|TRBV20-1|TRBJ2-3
CSAGGLADTDTQYF
TGCAGTGCGGGAGGACTAGCGGACACAGATACGCAGTATTTT
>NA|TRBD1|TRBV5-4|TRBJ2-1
CASGLGQGNNEQFF
TGTGCCAGCGGCTTGGGACAGGGGAACAATGAGCAGTTCTTC
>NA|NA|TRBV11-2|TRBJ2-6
CASSLENLGGCSGANVLTF
TGTGCTAGCAGCTTAGAGAATTTAGGGGGGTGCTCTGGGGCCAACGTCCTGACTTTC
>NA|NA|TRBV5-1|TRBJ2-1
CASSLIARTVNNEQSF
TGCGCCAGCAGCTTGATCGCAAGGACGGTTAACAATGAGCAGTCCTTC
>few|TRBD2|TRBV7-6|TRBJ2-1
CASSYRTSGAGFNEQFF
TGTGCCAGCAGTTACCGGACTAGCGGGGCCGGATTCAATGAGCAGTTCTTC
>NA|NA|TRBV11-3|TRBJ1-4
CGSSPRLDGSPTF
TGTGGCAGCAGCCCCCGACTCGACGGCAGTCCGACCTTT
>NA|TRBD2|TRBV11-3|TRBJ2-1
CASSLDRPSGGQQQFF
TGTGCCAGCAGCTTAGACAGACCTAGCGGGGGTCAGCAGCAGTTCTTC
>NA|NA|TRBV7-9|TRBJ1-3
CANSAGTTGNTIYF
TGTGCCAACAGCGCCGGGACAACTGGTAACACCATATATTTT
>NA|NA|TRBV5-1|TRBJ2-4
CASSLGDNKNIQYF
TGCGCCAGCAGCTTGGGGGACAACAAAAACATTCAGTACTTC
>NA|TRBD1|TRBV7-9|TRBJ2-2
CASSPPTGGDRTGKLFF
TGTGCCAGCAGCCCACCCACAGGGGGAGATCGGACCGGGAAGCTGTTTTTT
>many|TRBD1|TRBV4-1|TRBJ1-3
CASSLFDRGSGNTIYF
TGCGCCAGCAGCCTTTTTGACAGGGGGTCTGGAAACACCATATATTTT
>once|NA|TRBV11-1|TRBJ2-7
CASSLAITGHIKQYF
TGTGCCAGCAGCTTAGCGATTACAGGACATATCAAGCAGTACTTC
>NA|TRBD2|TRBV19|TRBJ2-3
CASSSSGISTDTQYF
TGTGCCAGTAGCTCCAGCGGGATTAGCACAGATACGCAGTATTTT
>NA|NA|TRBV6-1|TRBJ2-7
CASQIEAGTYEQYF
TGTGCCAGTCAAATCGAGGCGGGCACCTACGAGCAGTACTTC
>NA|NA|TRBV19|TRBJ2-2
CASRLTSNTGELFF
TGTGCCAGTAGGCTAACTTCGAACACCGGGGAGCTGTTTTTT
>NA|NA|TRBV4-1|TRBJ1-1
CSSSQASKTEAFF
TGCTCCAGCAGCCAGGCTAGCAAGACTGAAGCTTTCTTT
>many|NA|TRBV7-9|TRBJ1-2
CASSPSKIGGYTF
TGTGCCAGCAGCCCAAGTAAGATTGGTGGCTACACCTTC
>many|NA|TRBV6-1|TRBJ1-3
CASSEILSYSGNTIYF
TGTGCCAGCAGTGAAATTCTCAGCTACTCTGGAAACACCATATATTTT
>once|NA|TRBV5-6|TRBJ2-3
CTSSLGGAGTLYF
TGTACCAGCAGCTTGGGGGGGGCCGGTACGCTGTATTTT
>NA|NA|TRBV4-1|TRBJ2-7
CANSQGEYGQYF
TGCGCCAACAGCCAAGGAGAGTACGGGCAGTACTTC
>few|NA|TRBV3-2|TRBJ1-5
CASSQGDRGNQPQHF
TGTGCCAGCAGCCAAGGGGACAGGGGAAATCAGCCCCAGCATTTT
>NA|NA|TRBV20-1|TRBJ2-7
CSASSGTAEQYF
TGCAGTGCTAGTTCCGGGACTGCCGAGCAGTACTTC
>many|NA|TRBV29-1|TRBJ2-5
CSVERKKGTKETQYF
TGCAGCGTTGAACGTAAGAAAGGGACGAAAGAGACCCAGTACTTC
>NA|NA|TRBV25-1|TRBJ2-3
CASSVWTGYTDTQYF
TGTGCCAGCAGTGTATGGACGGGGTACACAGATACGCAGTATTTT
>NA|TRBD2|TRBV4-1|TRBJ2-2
CVSSHVRLAGLYGELFF
TGCGTCAGCAGCCATGTACGGCTAGCGGGGCTTTACGGGGAGCTGTTTTTT
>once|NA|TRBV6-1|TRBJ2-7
CASSESLDSTYDQYF
TGTGCCAGCAGTGAATCCTTAGATAGCACCTACGATCAATACTTC
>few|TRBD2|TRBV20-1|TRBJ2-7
CSVKLGWTSSYEQYF
TGCAGTGTCAAGCTAGGGTGGACTAGCTCCTACGAGCAGTACTTC
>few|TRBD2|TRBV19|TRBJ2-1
CASTPRGSRNEQFF
TGTGCCAGTACCCCGCGCGGGAGTCGCAATGAGCAGTTCTTC
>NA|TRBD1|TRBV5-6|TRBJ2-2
CASGFTGGSGTGELFF
TGTGCCAGCGGCTTCACAGGGGGCTCGGGCACCGGGGAACTGTTTTTT
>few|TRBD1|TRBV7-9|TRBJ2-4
CASSSWRTGARPLAKNIQYF
TGTGCCAGCAGCTCCTGGAGGACAGGAGCCAGACCCTTAGCCAAAAACATTCAGTACTTC
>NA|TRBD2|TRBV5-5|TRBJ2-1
CASSPTRTSGRNEQLF
TGTGCCAGCAGCCCCACCAGGACTAGCGGGAGGAATGAGCAGCTCTTC
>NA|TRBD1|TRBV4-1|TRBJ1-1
CANNQDGTGVNTEAFF
TGCGCCAACAACCAAGACGGGACAGGGGTGAACACTGAAGCTTTCTTT
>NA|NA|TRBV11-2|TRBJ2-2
CASREVGELFF
TGTGCCAGCAGGGAAGTCGGGGAGCTGTTTTTT
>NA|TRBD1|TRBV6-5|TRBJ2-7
CASSWGTGRTEQYF
TGTGCCAGCAGTTGGGGGACAGGGAGGACCGAACAGTACTTC
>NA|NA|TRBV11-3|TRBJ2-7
CAIRRAGESSYEQYF
TGTGCCATTAGGAGGGCTGGCGAGAGCTCCTACGAGCAGTACTTC
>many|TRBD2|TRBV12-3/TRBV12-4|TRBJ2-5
CASSARGGWETQYF
TGTGCCAGCAGCGCGCGGGGGGGCTGGGAGACCCAGTACTTC
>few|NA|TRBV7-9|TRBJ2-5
CASSSASRFVSQETQYF
TGTGCCAGCAGCTCCGCGTCTCGGTTCGTCAGCCAAGAGACCCAGTACTTC
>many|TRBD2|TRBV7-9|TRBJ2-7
CASSLSGGIHPYEQYF
TGTGCCAGCAGCCTAAGCGGGGGAATCCATCCCTACGAGCAGTACTTC
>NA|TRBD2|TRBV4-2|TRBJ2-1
CASGRVQRSGGQDEQFF
TGTGCCAGCGGCCGAGTTCAGCGTAGCGGGGGTCAGGATGAGCAGTTCTTC
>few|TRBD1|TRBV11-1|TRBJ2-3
CAISFAQGASSDTQYF
TGTGCCATCAGCTTCGCACAGGGGGCGTCGTCAGATACGCAGTATTTT
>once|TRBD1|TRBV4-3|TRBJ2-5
CASSPRGQGEETRYF
TGCGCCAGCAGCCCCAGGGGACAGGGGGAAGAGACCCGGTACTTC
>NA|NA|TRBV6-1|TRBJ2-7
CVSSERMRLMGYKQYF
TGTGTCAGCAGTGAACGTATGCGGCTGATGGGATACAAGCAGTACTTC
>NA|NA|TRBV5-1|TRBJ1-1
CADCANANTEAFF
TGCGCCGACTGTGCAAATGCAAACACTGAAGCTTTCTTT
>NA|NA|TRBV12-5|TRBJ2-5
CASGIWSGERETQYF
TGTGCTAGTGGAATATGGTCGGGAGAGCGAGAGACCCAATACTTC
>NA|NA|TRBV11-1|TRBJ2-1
CACSLRGTNGKNGQFF
TGTGCCTGCAGCCTCAGGGGGACTAACGGGAAAAATGGGCAGTTCTTC
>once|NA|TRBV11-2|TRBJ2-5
CANSLVPPGGETQNF
TGTGCCAACAGCTTAGTCCCCCCAGGAGGTGAGACCCAGAACTTC